The 16 T cell receptor beta chains presented below share a single source sample, sequenced in a study of shared clonotypes between healthy human individuals. The repertoire was sequenced with immunoSEQ multiplex PCR; TCRdb's copy has only in-frame clones and lacks some. The sample includes around 1.5 million clones, approximately 98% of them seen just once. Sequencing was carried out using naive CD4+ T cells sorted from blood. Stated subset: CD45RA+ positively selected. All receptors come from a man aged 25 to 45 in good health.

The rearrangement joins TRBV29-1 to TRBJ1-2; a weak D match, TRBD1 (5 bases). V was pared by 4 bases and J by 2 bases, with 11 bases between. Germline assignment: CDR1 SQVTM and CDR2 ANQGSEA. The CDR3 extends over 13 amino acids. Here the CDR3 DNA reads TGCAGCGTTGCGGTCGGGGGAAACTATGGCTACACCTTC. Its protein product is CSVAVGGNYGYTF. Combining the CDR3 with reference TRBV29-1 and TRBJ1-2 gives the whole variable domain SAVISQKPSRDICQRGTSLTIQCQVDSQVTMMFWYRQQPGQSLTLIATANQGSEATYESGFVIDKFPISRPNLTFSTLTVSNMSPEDSSIYLCSVAVGGNYGYTFGSGTRLTVV.

V usage is TRBV28 and J usage is TRBJ1-5; possibly TRBD1 for D (6 bases). The CDR3 consists of 17 residues. Germline assignment: CDR1 MDHEN and CDR2 SYDVKM. The V gene lost 0 bases and the J gene lost 3 bases, with 15 bases spanning the gap. The CDR3 coding sequence is TGTGCCAGCAGTTTATGGTCGGGACACGGAACCAATCAGCCCCAGCATTTT. Amino acid sequence: CASSLWSGHGTNQPQHF.

This chain joins TRBV28 and TRBJ2-5, with TRBD2 matching over 7 bases. V dropped 5 bases and J dropped 2; count of bases not matched to a gene: 26. The CDR3 length is 21 residues. Germline CDR1 reads MDHEN; CDR2 reads SYDVKM. Written as DNA, the CDR3 is TGTGCCAGCAGTCATGGGGGGTGGTTAGCGGGTGCTTCGAGCCTACAAGAGACCCAGTACTTC. It specifies CASSHGGWLAGASSLQETQYF.

This clone was seen once. The same CDR3 is also encoded by other DNA sequences in this sample. This chain connects TRBV5-1 to TRBJ1-1, with TRBD1 identical over 7 bases. Germline CDR1 is SGHRS and CDR2 is YFSETQ. The length of the CDR3 is 14 residues. With 1 base clipped from V and 3 bases from J, the junction kept 3 bases outside the gene matches. CDR3 in amino acids: CASSLTGADTEAFF. The DNA of the CDR3 is TGCGCCAGCAGCTTGACAGGGGCGGACACTGAAGCTTTCTTT.

The V and J genes are TRBV28 and TRBJ2-1; the D call may be TRBD1 or TRBD2 (6 bases each). V was pared by 6 bases and J by 14 bases, with 17 bases between. The CDR3 length is 12 residues. Germline CDR1 reads MDHEN; CDR2 reads SYDVKM. This chain's CDR3 is CASRQGGDSKFF. In nucleotides, the CDR3 is TGTGCCAGCAGACAGGGTGGGGACTCAAAGTTCTTC. The complete variable domain, with remaining parts taken from reference TRBV28 and TRBJ2-1, reads DVKVTQSSRYLVKRTGEKVFLECVQDMDHENMFWYRQDPGLGLRLIYFSYDVKMKEKGDIPEGYSVSREKKERFSLILESASTNQTSMYLCASRQGGDSKFFGPGTRLTVL.

V gene TRBV10-1 combines with J gene TRBJ2-7; D could derive from TRBD1 or TRBD2 (5 bases each). Germline loops: CDR1 WNHNN, CDR2 SYGVQD (reference sequence). The CDR3 runs to 13 residues. With 1 base removed from V and 5 bases from J, the gap between germline ends came to 9 bases. CDR3: CASSELGDHEQYF. The CDR3 DNA sequence: TGCGCCAGCAGTGAGTTGGGGGACCACGAGCAGTACTTC.

This clone was found once. One junction end does not reproduce the germline sequence, and a read error may be involved. V is TRBV7-9 and J is TRBJ2-1, with TRBD2 identical over 9 bases. The CDR3 contains 13 residues. Germline V gene data show CDR1 as SEHNR and CDR2 as FQNEAQ (reference sequence). The DNA of the CDR3 is TGTGCCAGCAGCTTGGGTGGGGTCGGGACTAGCCTCTTC. It codes for CASSLGGVGTSLF.

This clone has just a few counts. The J gene is TRBJ1-2, the V gene TRBV7-9; a weak D match, TRBD1 (5 bases). There are 14 residues in the CDR3. Germline CDR1 is SEHNR and CDR2 is FQNEAQ (reference sequence). Trimming stripped 3 bases from V and 0 bases from J, with 8 bases between. Written as DNA, the CDR3 is TGTGCCAGCAGCTTTGGGACTTCTAACTATGGCTACACCTTC. Its protein product is CASSFGTSNYGYTF.

V is TRBV6-6 and J is TRBJ2-5; TRBD1 agrees at 10 bases. V lost 6 bases and J lost 3; bases outside the gene matches: 4. Germline V gene data show CDR1 as MNHNY and CDR2 as SVGAGI (reference sequence). The CDR3 has 14 residues. CDR3 sequence: CASRGTGAKETQYF. The CDR3 region has the DNA TGTGCCAGCAGGGGGACAGGGGCAAAAGAGACCCAGTACTTC.

V usage is TRBV6-1 and J usage is TRBJ2-5; 8 bases are a match to TRBD1. The CDR3 has 13 residues. From germline, CDR1 is MNHNS and CDR2 SASEGT. Trimming cost V 4 bases and J 2 bases; bases outside gene matches: 0. Here the CDR3 DNA reads TGTGCCAGCAGTGGGACAGGGCAAGAGACCCAGTACTTC. It encodes CASSGTGQETQYF.

This chain joins TRBV30 and TRBJ1-5, with unresolved D. The germline CDR1 and CDR2 sequences are GTSNPN and SVGIG (reference sequence). The CDR3 runs to 13 residues. Trimming took 4 bases from V and 7 from J, leaving 14 bases between them. The CDR3 protein is CAWNIGSEQPQHF. DNA of the CDR3: TGTGCCTGGAACATCGGGTCCGAGCAGCCCCAGCATTTT.

The rearrangement uses TRBV7-3 and TRBJ2-2, with 7 positions matching TRBD1. The CDR3 runs to 14 residues. CDR1 and CDR2 (germline): SGHTA, FQGTGA. J was trimmed by 1 base and V by 6 bases; bases with no gene match: 2. CDR3 DNA sequence: TGTGCCAGCAGGACAGGGTTGAACACCGGGGAGCTGTTTTTT. It is translated as CASRTGLNTGELFF.

Concerning this clone itself: Additional DNA sequences in this sample encode the identical CDR3. This chain joins TRBV5-1 and TRBJ2-3; 7 bases line up with TRBD2. The junction had 5 bases not matched to a gene; V was cut back by 4 bases and J by 0 bases. Germline-derived CDR1 and CDR2 are SGHRS and YFSETQ. This CDR3 comprises 15 residues. CDR3 coding DNA: TGCGCCAGCAGCATCAGCGGGGCTAGCACAGATACGCAGTATTTT. Translation gives CASSISGASTDTQYF.

This rearrangement joins TRBV2 to TRBJ1-1; D call uncertain. V shed 3 bases and J shed 8 bases, with 13 bases lying between them. The CDR3 totals 13 residues. Germline V gives CDR1 SNHLY, CDR2 FYNNEI. CDR3 bases: TGTGCCAGCAGTGATCAAAAAGACGCCGAAGCTTTCTTT. Protein sequence: CASSDQKDAEAFF.

The chain combines TRBV6-1 with TRBJ1-5; D gene ambiguous. Trimming removed 2 bases from V and 5 bases from J, with 4 bases in between. The V gene's germline CDR1 is MNHNS and CDR2 SASEGT. This CDR3 is built from 12 residues. CDR3 DNA sequence: TGTGCCAGCAGTGAAAACTATCAGCCCCAGCATTTT. This sequence encodes CASSENYQPQHF.

The gene calls are TRBV6-1 and TRBJ2-7; no firm D call. Germline CDR1 reads MNHNS; CDR2 reads SASEGT. The V end lost 0 bases, the J end lost 4 bases, and 10 bases lay between the germline ends. The CDR3 is 14 residues long. DNA for the CDR3: TGTGCCAGCAGTGAAGCAGGCAGGTGGTACGAGCAGTACTTC. Residues: CASSEAGRWYEQYF.